These 21 T cell receptor beta chains came from one sample sequenced in a study of shared clonotypes between healthy human individuals. Generated by immunoSEQ multiplex PCR, the TCRdb table keeps only in-frame clones and is missing some. Of hundreds of thousands of clones in the sample, 90% to 96% are singletons; the top ten hold about 0.064%. Sample: naive CD4+ T cells sorted from blood. Specified subset: CD45RA+ positively selected. These receptors all stem from a woman aged 25 to 39 in good health.

The chain carries TRBV5-6 and TRBJ1-2; D unclear. Germline values: CDR1 SGHDT, CDR2 YYEEEE. V was clipped by 6 bases and J by 8 bases, with 11 bases between them. The CDR3 runs 11 residues. This CDR3 reads CASIASQGYTF. CDR3 bases: TGTGCCAGCATCGCTTCCCAAGGCTACACCTTC.

The rearrangement links TRBV6-1 to TRBJ2-7; 9 bases fit TRBD1. Germline values: CDR1 MNHNS, CDR2 SASEGT. CDR3 size: 15 residues. With V trimmed by 2 bases and J by 1 base, 3 bases remained unmatched. CDR3 bases: TGTGCCAGCAGTGAACGGACAGGGGCTTCCTACGAGCAGTACTTC. It codes for CASSERTGASYEQYF.

The chain links TRBV28 to TRBJ1-1; 7 bases align to TRBD1. V lost 5 bases and J lost 1; bases outside the gene matches: 7. The CDR3 spans 15 residues. Per the germline V gene, CDR1 is MDHEN and CDR2 is SYDVKM. The CDR3, as DNA: TGTGCCAGCAGTGGATGGGGACAGCCGAACACTGAAGCTTTCTTT. Translating it yields CASSGWGQPNTEAFF.

The CDR3 nucleotides read TGTGCCACCAGCAGAGATCCTGCCGGGGCCAACGTCCTGACTTTC. It specifies CATSRDPAGANVLTF. The chain has TRBV15 and TRBJ2-6; D ambiguous. Per germline, CDR1 LNHNV and CDR2 YYDKDF (reference sequence). CDR3 length equals 15 residues. Trimming removed 0 bases at V and 4 bases at J, with 7 bases between. The whole variable domain, filled in from reference TRBV15 and TRBJ2-6, reads DAMVIQNPRYQVTQFGKPVTLSCSQTLNHNVMYWYQQKSSQAPKLLFHYYDKDFNNEADTPDNFQSRRPNTSFCFLDIRSPGLGDTAMYLCATSRDPAGANVLTFGAGSRLTVL.

This sequence joins TRBV14 and TRBJ1-5; D remains ambiguous. With 1 base removed from V and 7 bases from J, the gap between germline ends came to 14 bases. Germline V gene lookup returns CDR1 SGHDN and CDR2 FVKESK. The CDR3 has 15 amino acids. CDR3 amino acids: CASSQVTGINQPQHF. The CDR3, as DNA: TGTGCCAGCAGCCAAGTTACCGGAATCAACCAGCCCCAGCATTTT.

The CDR3 DNA is TGCGCCAGCAGCCAAGCAAGGGACAGGAGAACTCTGGGTGCCAACGTCCTGACTTTC. As protein: CASSQARDRRTLGANVLTF. The chain recombines TRBV4-1 with TRBJ2-6; 8 bases match TRBD1. The CDR3 consists of 19 residues. J was trimmed by 7 bases and V by 1 base; bases with no gene match: 15. Germline CDR1 and CDR2: MGHRA and YSYEKL.

The gene calls are TRBV11-2 and TRBJ1-2; D is ambiguous. Germline-derived CDR1 and CDR2 are SGHAT and FQNNGV. V lost 5 bases, J lost 7 bases, and 11 bases lay in between. CDR3 length: 12 residues. The CDR3 DNA reads TGTGCCAGCAGCCTTGATGGCCGTGGCTACACCTTC. This codes for CASSLDGRGYTF.

The V gene is TRBV28, the J gene TRBJ1-2; D unclear. The CDR3 length is 14 residues. Trimming took off 3 bases at V and 4 bases at J, with 12 bases between the two ends. Germline CDR1 is MDHEN and CDR2 is SYDVKM. CDR3 nucleotide sequence: TGTGCCAGCAGTTTTTATGAGGGTGGCTATGGCTACACCTTC. It yields the protein CASSFYEGGYGYTF.

The chain combines TRBV27 with TRBJ2-2, with 10 bases matching TRBD2. Germline values: CDR1 MNHEY, CDR2 SMNVEV (reference sequence). This CDR3 has 16 residues. J lost 5 bases, V lost 2 bases, and 5 bases had no gene match. Here the CDR3 DNA reads TGTGCCAGCAGTTTAAAGGGACTAGCGCTAACCGGGGAGCTGTTTTTT. As protein: CASSLKGLALTGELFF.

The chain is built from TRBV13 and TRBJ2-5; unclear D gene. V lost 5 bases, J lost 0 bases, and 19 bases lay in between. Germline V CDR1 and CDR2: PRHDT, FYEKMQ (reference sequence). This CDR3 has 17 amino acids. CDR3 in amino acids: CASSLRWGNWYQETQYF. The CDR3 nucleotides are TGTGCCAGCAGCCTCCGGTGGGGTAATTGGTACCAAGAGACCCAGTACTTC.

This chain joins TRBV27 and TRBJ2-1; 10 nucleotides line up with TRBD2. Per germline, CDR1 MNHEY and CDR2 SMNVEV (reference sequence). The J segment lost 7 bases and the V segment lost 1 base, leaving 13 bases of the junction unmatched. This CDR3 comprises 18 residues. The CDR3, as DNA: TGTGCCAGCAGTTTATGGGGGCCTGCTAGCGGGAGTGGTAATGAGCAGTTCTTC. It specifies CASSLWGPASGSGNEQFF.

J is TRBJ1-1 and V is TRBV6-1, with a weak D call TRBD1 (6 bases). The length of the CDR3 is 16 residues. V was cut by 6 bases and J by 5 bases, with 22 bases left in between. The V gene's germline CDR1 is MNHNS and CDR2 SASEGT. As DNA, the CDR3 is TGTGCCAGCAGCGAAAATATTGTGAGGGGGAGAACTGAAGCTTTCTTT. Protein: CASSENIVRGRTEAFF.

This sequence joins TRBV29-1 and TRBJ2-1; D may correspond to TRBD1 or TRBD2 (6 bases each). V was trimmed by 7 bases and J by 7 bases, leaving 14 bases between them. CDR3 length: 12 residues. Germline V gene data show CDR1 as SQVTM and CDR2 as ANQGSEA. CDR3 nucleotides: TGCAGCGACCCCGGGGGCGCGAATGAGCAGTTCTTC. It codes for CSDPGGANEQFF.

This sequence joins TRBV18 and TRBJ2-7; the match to TRBD2 covers 13 bases. CDR1 and CDR2 (germline): KGHSH, LQKENI. The junction had 4 bases not matched to a gene; V was cut back by 0 bases and J by 5 bases. CDR3 length: 16 amino acids. DNA of the CDR3: TGTGCCAGCTCACCACCGGGACTAGCGGGATTGAACGAGCAGTACTTC. Its translation: CASSPPGLAGLNEQYF. Full variable domain (rest looked up from reference TRBV18 and TRBJ2-7): NAGVMQNPRHLVRRRGQEARLRCSPMKGHSHVYWYRQLPEEGLKFMVYLQKENIIDESGMPKERFSAEFPKEGPSILRIQQVVRGDSAAYFCASSPPGLAGLNEQYFGPGTRLTVT.

The rearrangement uses TRBV28 and TRBJ2-1; 14 bases map to TRBD2. V gave up 7 bases and J gave up 6 bases; unmatched junction bases: 5. Germline CDR1 MDHEN, CDR2 SYDVKM. CDR3 size: 15 residues. The DNA for the CDR3 is TGTGCCAGCACCGCGGGACTAGCGGGAGTCAATGAGCAGTTCTTC. It yields the protein CASTAGLAGVNEQFF.

The CDR3 sequence is CASSSARDGEKLFF. For the CDR3, the DNA is TGTGCCAGCAGTTCTGCCAGGGATGGTGAAAAACTGTTTTTT. The rearrangement uses TRBV27 and TRBJ1-4; weak D call: TRBD1 (5 bases). The CDR3 runs to 14 residues. Trimming took 4 bases from V and 7 from J, leaving 13 bases between them. The germline V gene encodes CDR1 MNHEY and CDR2 SMNVEV (reference sequence). Complete variable domain (other parts from reference TRBV27 and TRBJ1-4): EAQVTQNPRYLITVTGKKLTVTCSQNMNHEYMSWYRQDPGLGLRQIYYSMNVEVTDKGDVPEGYKVSRKEKRNFPLILESPSPNQTSLYFCASSSARDGEKLFFGSGTQLSVL.

This chain connects TRBV5-6 to TRBJ1-1; TRBD1 matches at 8 bases. Unmatched junction bases numbered 6, after V lost 3 bases and J lost 2 bases. Germline V gene sequence: CDR1 SGHDT, CDR2 YYEEEE. This CDR3 spans 15 amino acids. The CDR3 protein is CASSYRDRINTEAFF. The CDR3 DNA sequence: TGTGCCAGCAGCTACCGGGACAGGATTAACACTGAAGCTTTCTTT.

The V call is TRBV18, the J call TRBJ2-7, with TRBD1 matching 9 bases. The V gene end was trimmed by 3 bases and the J gene end by 5 bases; junction bases not matched to a gene: 5. This CDR3 is 14 amino acids long. Germline V gives CDR1 KGHSH, CDR2 LQKENI. The CDR3 DNA reads TGTGCCAGCTCACCGGGACAGGGTTTGCACGAGCAGTACTTC. Its protein product is CASSPGQGLHEQYF.

The chain carries TRBV5-4 and TRBJ1-3; D unclear. The CDR3 sequence is 16 residues long. Germline V gene sequence: CDR1 SGHNT, CDR2 YYREEE (reference sequence). Trimming took off 0 bases at V and 0 bases at J, with 10 bases between the two ends. CDR3: CASSLASLNSGNTIYF. The CDR3 DNA follows: TGTGCCAGCAGCTTGGCCAGCCTAAACTCTGGAAACACCATATATTTT.

V usage is TRBV18 and J usage is TRBJ2-2; D is uncertain. V was cut by 2 bases and J by 1 base, with 14 bases left in between. The CDR3 consists of 17 residues. Germline assignment: CDR1 KGHSH and CDR2 LQKENI. Here the CDR3 reads CASSPNSWALNTGELFF. In DNA form, the CDR3 reads TGTGCCAGCTCACCAAATTCGTGGGCGCTGAACACCGGGGAGCTGTTTTTT.

The chain uses TRBV7-8 and TRBJ2-1; tentative D call: TRBD2 (6 bases). The CDR3 loop spans 16 amino acids. Between the trimmed V and J ends, which lost 2 bases and 4 bases, there was a span of 15 bases. Germline values: CDR1 SGHVS, CDR2 FQNEAQ. The CDR3 coding sequence is TGTGCCAGCAGCTTATTAGTGGGAGGTGGATACAATGAGCAGTTCTTC. Protein product: CASSLLVGGGYNEQFF.